The present T cell receptor beta chain was sequenced within a study of OX40 agonist ivuxolimab in advanced cancers. The overall study: Past anti-PD-1, anti-PD-L1 or anti-CTLA-4 therapy was accepted, and roughly 38% had received some. The study's findings and limits: Expanded clones belonging to CD8+ T cells outnumbered, on average, those of CD4+. Part of the nonresponder group also had normalized T-cell clonal expansion that was low.

The assay was immunoSEQ multiplex PCR, and TCRdb's table has in-frame clones only and misses some. The sample consists of about 82,000 clones, around 78% of them appearing once. Comments on this clone: Its antigen is unknown.

Germline-derived CDR1 and CDR2 are SGHTA and FQGNSA. The trim removed 4 bases at V and 3 bases at J, leaving 2 bases unmatched. The CDR3 covers 13 residues. This sample comprised CD4+ or CD8+ T cells sorted from blood, obtained in a trial of the OX40 agonist ivuxolimab. The chain links TRBV7-2 to TRBJ2-7; 8 bases align to TRBD1. The receptor comes from an adult with an advanced solid tumor such as melanoma, head and neck, liver or kidney cancer. The DNA for the CDR3 is TGTGCCAGCAGCTCTACAGGGGGCTACGAGCAGTACTTC. Amino acids: CASSSTGGYEQYF.